This T cell receptor beta chain originates from a study of T cells in Graves' hyperthyroidism and ophthalmopathy. In regard to this clonotype: The antigen remains unidentified.

Regions amplified from RNA transcripts were the TCR beta CDR3 regions. With the HTBI primer set, the TCR CDR3 went through a first round of RT-PCR. TCRdb ran MiXCR on the multiplex PCR reads and lists one entry per CDR3 protein. The sample has 330,000 or so distinct CDR3 sequences; 15% to 20% are singletons. Each person with ophthalmopathy scored at least 3 on the Clinical Activity Score, reached NOSPECS grade 4 or higher, and had been ill under 3 months. This CDR3 is built from 15 residues. V shed 2 bases and J shed 0 bases, with 8 bases lying between them. Findings and caveats of the study: Most thyroid clonotypes expanded above 0.001 were also detected in blood. Ophthalmopathy onset followed model prediction by a median approximately six months.

The gene calls are TRBV6-7 and TRBJ2-1, with D uncertain. TRBV6-7 is an open reading frame whose function is uncertain. This receptor was obtained from a man aged 45 to 65 with Graves' ophthalmopathy. Sequenced sample: blood. CDR3 protein: CASSYDARSYNEQFF. The DNA of the CDR3 is TGTGCCAGCAGTTACGACGCCCGCTCCTACAATGAGCAGTTCTTC.